These 22 T cell receptor beta chains came from one sample sequenced in a study of T cells in tumors after PD-1 blockade. Assay: immunoSEQ multiplex PCR; the TCRdb copy retains only in-frame clones and omits some. The repertoire holds 15,000 to 20,000 clones, with over 70% as singletons. Here the sequenced sample was PBMCs, taken after anti-PD-1 therapy. All receptors come from a human donor with advanced basal cell or squamous cell carcinoma (not recorded which).

The V gene is TRBV13, the J gene TRBJ2-1; TRBD2 matches at 7 bases. CDR1 is PRHDT, CDR2 FYEKMQ, per germline (reference sequence). This CDR3 spans 16 amino acids. V dropped 1 base and J dropped 0; count of bases not matched to a gene: 3. In DNA form, the CDR3 reads TGTGCCAGCAGCTTAGTCGGCGGGGGCTCCTACAATGAGCAGTTCTTC. Amino acid sequence: CASSLVGGGSYNEQFF.

This clone came up once. This rearrangement joins TRBV9 to TRBJ2-5, with TRBD1 identical over 9 bases. CDR1 SGDLS and CDR2 YYNGEE come from the germline V gene. There are 15 residues in the CDR3. The J segment lost 5 bases and the V segment lost 2 bases, leaving 7 bases of the junction unmatched. CDR3 residues: CASSVSGQGLETQYF. In DNA, the CDR3 is TGTGCCAGCAGCGTCTCGGGACAGGGTTTGGAGACCCAGTACTTC.

CDR3 sequence (DNA): TGTGCCAGCAGCTTCTGGGGACAGCAAGAGACCCAGTACTTC. It is translated as CASSFWGQQETQYF. This chain joins TRBV5-4 and TRBJ2-5, with 7 bases identical to TRBD1. V lost 2 bases and J lost 2; bases outside the gene matches: 3. There are 14 residues in the CDR3. Germline CDR1 reads SGHNT; CDR2 reads YYREEE (reference sequence).

This chain links TRBV5-6 with TRBJ1-5; 7 nucleotides line up with TRBD1. Germline values: CDR1 SGHDT, CDR2 YYEEEE. The CDR3 extends over 15 amino acids. Unmatched junction bases numbered 9, after V lost 3 bases and J lost 6 bases. Here the CDR3 reads CASSWGTARGQPQHF. Written as DNA, the CDR3 is TGTGCCAGCAGCTGGGGGACAGCAAGGGGTCAGCCCCAGCATTTT.

This clone came up once. The rearrangement links TRBV28 to TRBJ1-2, with 11 bases matching TRBD1. This CDR3 has 15 amino acids. Germline V gene lookup returns CDR1 MDHEN and CDR2 SYDVKM. V trimming: 4 bases; J trimming: 8 bases; junction bases outside the gene matches: 9. The CDR3 region is CASSSPGTGGGGYTF. The CDR3 coding sequence is TGTGCCAGCAGTTCCCCCGGGACAGGGGGTGGAGGCTACACCTTC.

The chain links TRBV5-4 to TRBJ1-6; possible D gene TRBD1, 5 bases. Germline CDR1 and CDR2: SGHNT and YYREEE (reference sequence). Trimming stripped 0 bases from V and 7 bases from J, with 11 bases between. This CDR3 comprises 15 residues. CDR3 loop: CASSLVPGTNSPLHF. DNA for the CDR3: TGTGCCAGCAGCTTGGTTCCAGGGACCAATTCACCCCTCCACTTT. The full variable domain, with the rest looked up from reference TRBV5-4 and TRBJ1-6, is ETGVTQSPTHLIKTRGQQVTLRCSSQSGHNTVSWYQQALGQGPQFIFQYYREEENGRGNFPPRFSGLQFPNYSSELNVNALELDDSALYLCASSLVPGTNSPLHFGNGTRLTVT.

This chain uses TRBV9 with TRBJ2-1; D gene ambiguous. The germline CDR1 and CDR2 sequences are SGDLS and YYNGEE. The CDR3 is 17 amino acids. V was shortened by 0 bases and J by 0 bases, with 13 bases between the two germline ends. CDR3 nucleotide sequence: TGTGCCAGCAGCGTAGACCGTGGAGAACCCTCCTACAATGAGCAGTTCTTC. The encoded protein is CASSVDRGEPSYNEQFF. Supplemented by reference TRBV9 and TRBJ2-1, the full variable domain reads DSGVTQTPKHLITATGQRVTLRCSPRSGDLSVYWYQQSLDQGLQFLIQYYNGEERAKGNILERFSAQQFPDLHSELNLSSLELGDSALYFCASSVDRGEPSYNEQFFGPGTRLTVL.

The chain couples TRBV6-5 to TRBJ2-7; D is perhaps TRBD1 (6 bases). CDR1 and CDR2 (germline): MNHEY, SVGAGI. The CDR3 has 13 amino acids. Deletions cut 6 bases from V and 5 bases from J, with 14 bases between. The CDR3 DNA is TGTGCCAGCAGCCTTCAGGGGCCTCACGAGCAGTACTTC. Its translation is CASSLQGPHEQYF.

This sequence joins TRBV6-5 and TRBJ2-3; D is ambiguous. Germline V lookup: CDR1 MNHEY, CDR2 SVGAGI. The ends were cut back, 2 bases at V and 4 bases at J, with 7 bases in the middle. The CDR3 consists of 13 residues. As DNA, the CDR3 is TGTGCCAGCAGTTACAACCCGGCAGATACGCAGTATTTT. Translating it yields CASSYNPADTQYF.

In its sample, this clone was seen once. Written as DNA, the CDR3 is TGTGCCAGCAGCTATAGGGACAGAGGAGCCTACGAGCAGTACTTC. The encoded protein is CASSYRDRGAYEQYF. V usage is TRBV7-2 and J usage is TRBJ2-7; 7 nucleotides match TRBD1. The CDR3 covers 15 residues. The germline gives CDR1 SGHTA, CDR2 FQGNSA. V shed 4 bases, J shed 2 bases, and the junction held 8 bases outside the gene matches.

The chain carries TRBV7-9 and TRBJ2-5, with 7 bases identical to TRBD2. The DNA end favors TRBJ2-7, so the J call may be wrong. Germline-derived CDR1 and CDR2 are SEHNR and FQNEAQ (reference sequence). The CDR3 sequence is 14 residues long. This CDR3 is CATRKGGGDYEQYF. The CDR3 nucleotides are TGTGCCACCAGAAAGGGCGGGGGTGACTACGAGCAGTACTTC.

The chain carries TRBV7-2 and TRBJ2-7; 11 bases agree with TRBD1. There are 15 residues in the CDR3. CDR1 and CDR2 (germline): SGHTA, FQGNSA. J was trimmed by 8 bases and V by 4 bases; bases with no gene match: 10. CDR3 DNA: TGTGCCAGCAGCTCCCCCTGGACAGGGGGCTCGCAGCAGTACTTC. Its protein product is CASSSPWTGGSQQYF.

V gene TRBV5-4 combines with J gene TRBJ2-1, with 8 bases lining up with TRBD2. In germline, CDR1 is SGHNT, CDR2 YYREEE (reference sequence). The J segment lost 0 bases and the V segment lost 4 bases, leaving 9 bases of the junction unmatched. The CDR3 length is 17 residues. This chain's CDR3 is CASSEGLVVPSYNEQFF. CDR3 nucleotides: TGTGCCAGCAGCGAGGGACTAGTAGTGCCCTCCTACAATGAGCAGTTCTTC. Using reference TRBV5-4 and TRBJ2-1 for the parts outside the CDR3, the full variable domain is ETGVTQSPTHLIKTRGQQVTLRCSSQSGHNTVSWYQQALGQGPQFIFQYYREEENGRGNFPPRFSGLQFPNYSSELNVNALELDDSALYLCASSEGLVVPSYNEQFFGPGTRLTVL.

The gene calls are TRBV27 and TRBJ1-2; 10 bases match TRBD1. This CDR3 contains 15 residues. Germline assignment: CDR1 MNHEY and CDR2 SMNVEV (reference sequence). V lost 5 bases, J lost 6 bases, and 9 bases stayed unmatched. Here the CDR3 reads CASSTLGQGSHGYTF. The CDR3, as DNA: TGTGCCAGCAGTACCTTGGGACAGGGGAGCCATGGCTACACCTTC.

J is TRBJ1-2 and V is TRBV28; no firm D call. Germline V gives CDR1 MDHEN, CDR2 SYDVKM. Trimming left V 3 bases short and J 11 bases short, with 22 bases between. The length of the CDR3 is 15 residues. CDR3 sequence (DNA): TGTGCCAGCAGTTTCCCTCACCGGGGAACTTGGGATTACACCTTC. Its translation is CASSFPHRGTWDYTF.

The rearrangement joins TRBV7-8 to TRBJ2-7; maybe TRBD2 (5 bases). Trimming left V 2 bases short and J 4 bases short, with 12 bases between. The germline gives CDR1 SGHVS, CDR2 FQNEAQ. The CDR3 loop spans 14 amino acids. CDR3 DNA: TGTGCCAGCAGCTTAAGGCAACAGCGGTACGAGCAGTACTTC. Translated: CASSLRQQRYEQYF.

V usage is TRBV5-1 and J usage is TRBJ1-2, with 10 bases matching TRBD1. Germline V lookup: CDR1 SGHRS, CDR2 YFSETQ. The CDR3 has 15 residues. With 4 bases clipped from V and 4 bases from J, the junction kept 7 bases outside the gene matches. The CDR3 coding sequence is TGCGCCAGCAGCCCGACAGGGGGCGGAGGCTATGGCTACACCTTC. It is translated as CASSPTGGGGYGYTF.

This clone was detected only once. The chain couples TRBV19 to TRBJ2-3, with 11 bases fitting TRBD2. The CDR3 runs 14 residues. V shed 7 bases, J shed 6 bases, and the junction held 6 bases outside the gene matches. Germline-derived CDR1 and CDR2 are LNHDA and SQIVND (reference sequence). The CDR3 DNA sequence: TGTGCCAGTAATTTAGCGGGAGGGTTGGATACGCAGTATTTT. It is translated as CASNLAGGLDTQYF.

This chain connects TRBV2 to TRBJ2-1; D might be TRBD2 (6 bases). Germline CDR1 and CDR2: SNHLY and FYNNEI. Trimming cost V 2 bases and J 5 bases, with 16 bases left between them. The CDR3 covers 16 residues. CDR3 coding DNA: TGTGCCAGCAGTGAATGGGGAGGTGGGGGGAACAATGAGCAGTTCTTC. This gives the protein CASSEWGGGGNNEQFF.

A single count supports this clone. This sequence joins TRBV18 and TRBJ1-2, with D tentatively TRBD1 (6 bases). The V and J ends lost 3 bases and 4 bases respectively, with 15 bases between them. Germline CDR1 is KGHSH and CDR2 is LQKENI. The CDR3 contains 15 residues. The CDR3 loop is CASSPELDSFYGYTF. The CDR3 DNA sequence: TGTGCCAGCTCACCGGAATTGGACAGCTTCTATGGCTACACCTTC.

The rearrangement links TRBV5-1 to TRBJ2-1; 8 bases map to TRBD2. CDR1 is SGHRS and CDR2 is YFSETQ in the germline V gene. V shed 0 bases, J shed 15 bases, and the junction held 14 bases outside the gene matches. This CDR3 is 15 amino acids long. CDR3: CASSLEAGAFNGRFF. CDR3 DNA sequence: TGCGCCAGCAGCTTGGAAGCGGGAGCGTTCAATGGGCGGTTCTTC.

The V gene is TRBV28, the J gene TRBJ2-7; TRBD2 matches at 9 bases. This CDR3 has 15 amino acids. Germline V gene lookup returns CDR1 MDHEN and CDR2 SYDVKM. J was trimmed by 2 bases and V by 5 bases; bases with no gene match: 7. The DNA of the CDR3 is TGTGCCAGCAGTCCAAAGCTAGCGGGACCCTACGAGCAGTACTTC. Protein: CASSPKLAGPYEQYF.